This T cell receptor beta chain originates from a study of T cell responses to AZD1222 COVID-19 vaccine. Turning to this clone: Its antigen is not identified.

Overall study results and limits: The donor cohort was predominantly white British with a female majority, and clonal diversity may have been underestimated. Elevations in Spike-specific TCR breadth and depth followed administration of two AZD1222 doses.

Clones were sequenced by immunoSEQ multiplex PCR, and TCRdb holds only the in-frame ones, with some missing. This sample yields 150,000 to 200,000 clones, of which 85% to 90% are seen a single time; less than 3% belongs to the top ten. The source was peripheral blood, collected on day 0 of MenACWY control vaccination. This TCR came from an adult in good health.

The CDR3 region is CASSLDRGFYEQYF. The CDR3 DNA reads TGTGCCAGCAGCTTAGACAGGGGCTTCTACGAGCAGTACTTC. This chain connects TRBV5-4 to TRBJ2-7, with 8 bases fitting TRBD1. Germline lookup yields CDR1 SGHNT and CDR2 YYREEE (reference sequence). J lost 3 bases, V lost 2 bases, and 4 bases had no gene match. This CDR3 spans 14 amino acids. Variable domain in full (rest from reference TRBV5-4 and TRBJ2-7): ETGVTQSPTHLIKTRGQQVTLRCSSQSGHNTVSWYQQALGQGPQFIFQYYREEENGRGNFPPRFSGLQFPNYSSELNVNALELDDSALYLCASSLDRGFYEQYFGPGTRLTVT.